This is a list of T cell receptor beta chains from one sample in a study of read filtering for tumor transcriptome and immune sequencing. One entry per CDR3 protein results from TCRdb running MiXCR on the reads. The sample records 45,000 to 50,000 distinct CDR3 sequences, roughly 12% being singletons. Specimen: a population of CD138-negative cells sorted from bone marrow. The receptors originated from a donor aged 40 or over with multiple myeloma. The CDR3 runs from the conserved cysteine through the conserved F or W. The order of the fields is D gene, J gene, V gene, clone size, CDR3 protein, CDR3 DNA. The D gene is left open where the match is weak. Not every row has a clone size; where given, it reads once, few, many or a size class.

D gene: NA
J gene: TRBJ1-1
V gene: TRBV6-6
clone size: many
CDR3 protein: CASNAGTSYTEAFF
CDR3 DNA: TGTGCCAGCAACGCTGGGACATCGTACACTGAAGCTTTCTTT

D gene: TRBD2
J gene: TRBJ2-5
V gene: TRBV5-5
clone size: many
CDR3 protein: CASSQSTSGKGETQYF
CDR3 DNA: TGTGCCAGCAGTCAATCGACTAGCGGAAAAGGAGAGACCCAGTACTTC

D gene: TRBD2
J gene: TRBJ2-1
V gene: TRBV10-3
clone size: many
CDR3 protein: CAISETVAGSPYNEQFF
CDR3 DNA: TGTGCCATCAGTGAGACAGTAGCGGGATCCCCCTACAATGAGCAGTTCTTC

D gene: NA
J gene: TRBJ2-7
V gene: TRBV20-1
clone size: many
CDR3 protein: CSALPGAGVYNEQYF
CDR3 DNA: TGCAGTGCTCTACCGGGGGCGGGAGTCTACAACGAGCAGTACTTC

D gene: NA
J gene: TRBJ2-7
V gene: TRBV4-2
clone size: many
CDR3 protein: CASSQDLFREAEQYF
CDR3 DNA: TGTGCCAGCAGCCAAGATCTCTTCAGGGAGGCCGAGCAGTACTTC

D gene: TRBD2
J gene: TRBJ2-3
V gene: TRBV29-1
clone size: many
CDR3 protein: CSVRSAGGSTDTQYF
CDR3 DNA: TGCAGCGTTCGGAGCGCGGGAGGTAGCACAGATACGCAGTATTTT

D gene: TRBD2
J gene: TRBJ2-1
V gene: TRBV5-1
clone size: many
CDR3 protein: CASSHSGPDYNEQFF
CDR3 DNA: TGCGCCAGCAGTCATAGCGGGCCGGACTACAATGAGCAGTTCTTC

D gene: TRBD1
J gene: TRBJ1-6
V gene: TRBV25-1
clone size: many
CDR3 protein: CASSEFRGQGYSPLHF
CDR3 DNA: TGTGCCAGCAGTGAATTCAGGGGACAGGGGTATTCACCCCTCCACTTT

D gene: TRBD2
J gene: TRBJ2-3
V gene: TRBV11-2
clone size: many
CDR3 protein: CASSLKGGRAADTQYF
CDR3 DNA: TGTGCCAGCAGCTTAAAGGGCGGGAGGGCCGCAGATACGCAGTATTTT

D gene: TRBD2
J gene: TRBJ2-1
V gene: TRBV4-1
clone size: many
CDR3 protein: CASSQVWEGNEQFF
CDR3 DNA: TGCGCCAGCAGCCAAGTGTGGGAGGGAAACGAGCAGTTCTTC

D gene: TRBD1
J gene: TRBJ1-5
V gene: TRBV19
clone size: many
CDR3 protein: CASSNLNRGSQHF
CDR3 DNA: TGTGCCAGTAGTAACCTAAACAGGGGATCCCAGCATTTT

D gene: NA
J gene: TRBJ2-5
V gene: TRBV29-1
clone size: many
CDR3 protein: CSVRGGGETQYF
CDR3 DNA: TGCAGCGTTAGGGGGGGGGGAGAGACCCAGTACTTC

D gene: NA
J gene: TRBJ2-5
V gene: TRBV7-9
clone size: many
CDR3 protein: CASSLRVGSQETQYF
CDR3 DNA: TGTGCCAGCAGCTTAAGGGTTGGCAGTCAAGAGACCCAGTACTTC

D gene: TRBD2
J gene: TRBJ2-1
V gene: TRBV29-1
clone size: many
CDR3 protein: CSALPASGPYNEQFF
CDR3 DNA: TGCAGCGCATTGCCCGCTAGCGGCCCATACAATGAGCAGTTCTTC

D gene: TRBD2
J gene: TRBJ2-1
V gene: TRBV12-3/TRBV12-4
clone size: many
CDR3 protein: CASRPRGGSSYNEQFF
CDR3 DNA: TGTGCCAGCAGACCCCGGGGGGGAAGCTCCTACAATGAGCAGTTCTTC

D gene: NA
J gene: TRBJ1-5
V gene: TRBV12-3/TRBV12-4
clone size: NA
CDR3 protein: CARSRTVGSNQPQHF
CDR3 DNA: TGTGCCCGCAGCCGGACAGTGGGAAGCAATCAGCCCCAGCATTTT

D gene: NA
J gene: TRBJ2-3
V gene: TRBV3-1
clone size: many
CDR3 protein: CASSQYKVAEDTDTQYF
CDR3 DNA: TGTGCCAGCAGCCAATATAAGGTAGCGGAGGACACAGATACGCAGTATTTT

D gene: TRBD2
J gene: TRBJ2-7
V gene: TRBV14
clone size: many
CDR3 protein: CASSPPRGGPTHYEQYF
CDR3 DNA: TGTGCCAGCAGCCCTCCTCGGGGAGGGCCTACGCACTACGAGCAGTACTTC

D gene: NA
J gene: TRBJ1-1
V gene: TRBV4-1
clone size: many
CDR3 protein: CASSPSDGIRGTEAFF
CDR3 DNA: TGCGCCAGCAGCCCCTCGGACGGTATTAGAGGCACTGAAGCTTTCTTT

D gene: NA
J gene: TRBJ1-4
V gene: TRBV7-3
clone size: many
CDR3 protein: CASSVSVGEKLFF
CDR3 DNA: TGTGCCAGCAGCGTATCGGTTGGGGAAAAACTGTTTTTT

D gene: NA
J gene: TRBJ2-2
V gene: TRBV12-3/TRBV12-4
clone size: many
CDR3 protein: CASSRTGPGELFF
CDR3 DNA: TGTGCCAGCAGCCGGACTGGCCCCGGGGAGCTGTTTTTT

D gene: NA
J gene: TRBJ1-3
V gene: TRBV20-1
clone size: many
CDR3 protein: CSALMTRGSGNTIYF
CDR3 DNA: TGCAGTGCTCTTATGACTAGGGGCTCTGGAAACACCATATATTTT

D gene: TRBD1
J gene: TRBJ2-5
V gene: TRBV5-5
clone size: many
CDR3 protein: CASSSAGGTGGETQYF
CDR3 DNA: TGTGCCAGCAGCTCTGCGGGAGGGACAGGGGGGGAGACCCAGTACTTC

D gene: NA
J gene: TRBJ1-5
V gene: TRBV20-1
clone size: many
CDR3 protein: CSAREIEINQPQHF
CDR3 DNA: TGCAGTGCTAGGGAAATTGAAATTAATCAGCCCCAGCATTTT

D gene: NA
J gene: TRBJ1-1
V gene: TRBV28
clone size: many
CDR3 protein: CASSTEGAGNTEAFF
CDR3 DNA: TGTGCCAGCAGCACCGAAGGGGCAGGGAACACTGAAGCTTTCTTT

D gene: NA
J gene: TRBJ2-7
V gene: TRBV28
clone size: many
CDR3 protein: CASGNNYEQYF
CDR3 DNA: TGTGCCAGCGGTAATAACTACGAGCAGTACTTC

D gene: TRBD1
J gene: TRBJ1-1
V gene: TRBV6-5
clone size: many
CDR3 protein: CASSYGQVNTEAFF
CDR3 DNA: TGTGCCAGCAGTTATGGACAGGTGAACACTGAAGCTTTCTTT

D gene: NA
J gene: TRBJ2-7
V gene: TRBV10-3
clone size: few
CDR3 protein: CASTRGQNYEQYF
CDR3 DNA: TGTGCCAGCACTAGGGGACAAAACTACGAGCAGTACTTC

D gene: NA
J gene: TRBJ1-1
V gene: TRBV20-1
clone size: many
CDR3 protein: CSARDRRKNTEAFF
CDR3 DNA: TGCAGTGCTAGAGATCGAAGAAAGAACACTGAAGCTTTCTTT

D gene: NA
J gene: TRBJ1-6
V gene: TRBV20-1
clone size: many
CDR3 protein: CSAQPPAVNSPLHF
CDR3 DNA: TGCAGTGCCCAGCCGCCGGCGGTAAATTCACCCCTCCACTTT

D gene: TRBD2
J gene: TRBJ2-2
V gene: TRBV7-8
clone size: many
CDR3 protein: CASSSLAGGEDGELFF
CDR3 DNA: TGTGCCAGCAGTTCCCTAGCGGGAGGGGAAGACGGGGAGCTGTTTTTT

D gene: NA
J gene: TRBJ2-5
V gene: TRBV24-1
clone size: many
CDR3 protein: CATSDPRGSGETQYF
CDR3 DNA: TGTGCCACCAGTGACCCGAGGGGCTCTGGGGAGACCCAGTACTTC

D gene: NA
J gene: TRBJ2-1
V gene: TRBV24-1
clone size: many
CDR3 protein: CATSDSGYNEQFF
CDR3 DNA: TGTGCCACCAGTGATAGCGGCTACAATGAGCAGTTCTTC

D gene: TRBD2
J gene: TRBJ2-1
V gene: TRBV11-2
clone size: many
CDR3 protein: CASVATSGRGDYNEQFF
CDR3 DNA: TGTGCCAGCGTAGCCACTAGCGGGAGAGGTGATTACAATGAGCAGTTCTTC

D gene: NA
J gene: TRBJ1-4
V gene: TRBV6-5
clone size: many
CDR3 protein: CATAGGRDNEKLFF
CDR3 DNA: TGTGCCACGGCGGGGGGGCGTGATAATGAAAAACTGTTTTTT

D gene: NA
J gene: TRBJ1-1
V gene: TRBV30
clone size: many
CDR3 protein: CAWIRNTEAFF
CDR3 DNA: TGTGCCTGGATCCGGAACACTGAAGCTTTCTTT

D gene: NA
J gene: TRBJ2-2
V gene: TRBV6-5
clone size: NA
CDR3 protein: CASSWSSSLTGELFF
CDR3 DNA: TGTGCCAGCAGTTGGAGCTCTTCCCTCACCGGGGAGCTGTTTTTT

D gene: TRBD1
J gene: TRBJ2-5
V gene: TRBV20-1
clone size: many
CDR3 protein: CSARWDSKETQYF
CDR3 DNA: TGCAGTGCTAGATGGGACAGCAAAGAGACCCAGTACTTC

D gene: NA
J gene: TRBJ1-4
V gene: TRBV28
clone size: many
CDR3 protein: CASSLTGEKLFF
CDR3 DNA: TGTGCCAGCAGTTTAACGGGGGAAAAACTGTTTTTT

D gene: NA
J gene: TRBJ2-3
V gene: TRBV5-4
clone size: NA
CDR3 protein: CASSRGGRTGTQYF
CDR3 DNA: TGTGCCAGCAGCCGGGGTGGACGCACAGGTACGCAGTATTTT

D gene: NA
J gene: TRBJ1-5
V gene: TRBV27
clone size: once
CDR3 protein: CASSPQQGQPQHF
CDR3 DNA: TGTGCCAGCAGTCCCCAACAGGGTCAGCCCCAGCATTTT

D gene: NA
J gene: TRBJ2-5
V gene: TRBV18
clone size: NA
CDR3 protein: CASPPQGGQETEYF
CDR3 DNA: TGTGCCAGCCCTCCACAGGGAGGGCAGGAGACCGAGTACTTC

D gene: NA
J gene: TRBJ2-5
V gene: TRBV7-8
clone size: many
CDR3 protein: CASSLGPDSQETQYF
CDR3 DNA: TGTGCCAGCAGCTTAGGTCCGGACTCACAAGAGACCCAGTACTTC

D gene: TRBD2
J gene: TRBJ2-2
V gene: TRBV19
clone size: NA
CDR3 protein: CASSGTSGSYTGEPFF
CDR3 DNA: TGTGCCAGTAGTGGAACTAGCGGGAGTTACACCGGGGAGCCGTTCTTT

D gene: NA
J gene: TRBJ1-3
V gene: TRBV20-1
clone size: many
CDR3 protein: CSASGTASSGNTIYF
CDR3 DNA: TGCAGTGCTTCCGGGACGGCAAGCTCTGGAAACACCATATATTTT

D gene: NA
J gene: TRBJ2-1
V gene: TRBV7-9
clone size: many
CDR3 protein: CASSLGSSSYNEQFF
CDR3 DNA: TGTGCCAGCAGCTTGGGCTCCAGCTCCTACAATGAGCAGTTCTTC

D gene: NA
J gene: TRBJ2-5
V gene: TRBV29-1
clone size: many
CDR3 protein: CSVESARLGYQETQYF
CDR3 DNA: TGCAGCGTTGAGTCCGCCAGGTTAGGGTACCAAGAGACCCAGTACTTC

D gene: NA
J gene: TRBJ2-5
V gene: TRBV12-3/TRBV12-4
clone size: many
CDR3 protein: CASSLQAGETQYF
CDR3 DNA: TGTGCCAGCAGCCTACAGGCGGGAGAGACCCAGTACTTC

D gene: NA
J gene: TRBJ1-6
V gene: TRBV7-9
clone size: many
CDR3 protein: CASSLSRDGRRSLHF
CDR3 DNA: TGTGCCAGCAGCTTATCACGGGACGGGAGAAGATCCCTCCACTTT

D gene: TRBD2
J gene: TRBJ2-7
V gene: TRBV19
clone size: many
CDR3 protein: CASKVIAGPTYEQYF
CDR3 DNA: TGTGCCAGTAAGGTGATAGCGGGACCAACCTACGAGCAGTACTTC

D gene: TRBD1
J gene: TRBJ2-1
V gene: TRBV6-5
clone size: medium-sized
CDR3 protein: CASSYEQGYEQFF
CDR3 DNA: TGTGCCAGCAGTTACGAACAGGGGTATGAGCAGTTCTTC

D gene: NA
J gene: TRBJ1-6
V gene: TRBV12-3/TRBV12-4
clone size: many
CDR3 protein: CASSPIAGHLNSPLHF
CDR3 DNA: TGTGCCAGCAGTCCTATTGCGGGACATCTTAATTCACCCCTCCACTTT

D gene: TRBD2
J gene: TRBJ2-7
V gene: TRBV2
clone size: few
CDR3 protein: CASSRSSGSYEQYF
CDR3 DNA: TGTGCCAGCAGTCGGTCTAGCGGGAGTTACGAGCAGTACTTC

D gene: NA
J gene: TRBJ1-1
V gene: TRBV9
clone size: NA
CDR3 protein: CASSRRGEVNTDAFF
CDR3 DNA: TGTGCCAGTTCGAGGAGGGGCGAGGTGAACACTGACGCTTTCTTT

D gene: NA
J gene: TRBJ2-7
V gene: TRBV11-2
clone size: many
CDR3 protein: CASSLGLTYEQYF
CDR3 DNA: TGTGCCAGCAGCTTGGGCCTCACCTACGAGCAGTACTTC

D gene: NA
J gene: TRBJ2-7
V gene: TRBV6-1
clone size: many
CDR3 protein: CASSRPRGRAAYEQYF
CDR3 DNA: TGTGCCAGCAGTCGACCGCGTGGACGGGCTGCCTACGAGCAGTACTTC

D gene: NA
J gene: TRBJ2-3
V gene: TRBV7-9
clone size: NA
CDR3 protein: CASSLIVQFLTDTQYF
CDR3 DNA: TGTGCCAGCAGCTTAATAGTACAGTTTCTCACAGATACGCAGTATTTT

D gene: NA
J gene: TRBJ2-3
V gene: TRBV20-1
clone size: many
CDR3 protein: CSAPPDNTDTQYF
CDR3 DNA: TGCAGTGCGCCTCCCGACAACACAGATACGCAGTATTTT

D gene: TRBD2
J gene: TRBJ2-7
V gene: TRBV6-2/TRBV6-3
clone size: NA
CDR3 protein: CASSYPREAPYEQYF
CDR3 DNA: TGTGCCAGCAGTTACCCACGGGAGGCACCCTACGAGCAGTACTTC